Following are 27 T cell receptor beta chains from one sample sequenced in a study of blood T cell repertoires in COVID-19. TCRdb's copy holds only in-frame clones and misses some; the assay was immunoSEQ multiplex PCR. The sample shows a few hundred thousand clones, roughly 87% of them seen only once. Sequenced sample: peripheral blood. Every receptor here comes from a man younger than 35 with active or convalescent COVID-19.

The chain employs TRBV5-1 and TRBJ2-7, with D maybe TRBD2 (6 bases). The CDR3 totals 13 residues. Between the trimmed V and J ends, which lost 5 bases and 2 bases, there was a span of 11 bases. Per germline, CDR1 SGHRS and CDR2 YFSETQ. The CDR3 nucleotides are TGCGCCAGCAGTCGACTAGAGGCCTACGAGCAGTACTTC. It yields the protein CASSRLEAYEQYF.

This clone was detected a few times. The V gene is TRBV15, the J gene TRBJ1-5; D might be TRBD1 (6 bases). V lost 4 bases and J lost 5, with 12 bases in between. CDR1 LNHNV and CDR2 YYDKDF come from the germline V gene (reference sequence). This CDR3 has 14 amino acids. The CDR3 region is CATSITGPHQPQHF. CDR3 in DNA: TGTGCCACCAGCATAACAGGGCCCCATCAGCCCCAGCATTTT.

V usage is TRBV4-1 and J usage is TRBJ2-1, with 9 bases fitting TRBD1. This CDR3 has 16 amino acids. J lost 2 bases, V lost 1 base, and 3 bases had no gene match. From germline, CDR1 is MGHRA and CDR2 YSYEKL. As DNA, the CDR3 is TGCGCCAGCAGCCAAGGACAGGGGGTCGCCTACAATGAGCAGTTCTTC. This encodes CASSQGQGVAYNEQFF.

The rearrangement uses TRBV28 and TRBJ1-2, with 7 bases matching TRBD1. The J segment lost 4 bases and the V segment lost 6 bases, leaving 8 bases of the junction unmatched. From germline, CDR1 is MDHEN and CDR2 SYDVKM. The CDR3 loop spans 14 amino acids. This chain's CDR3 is CASRTGQKGYGYTF. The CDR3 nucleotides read TGTGCCAGCAGAACGGGACAGAAAGGCTATGGCTACACCTTC.

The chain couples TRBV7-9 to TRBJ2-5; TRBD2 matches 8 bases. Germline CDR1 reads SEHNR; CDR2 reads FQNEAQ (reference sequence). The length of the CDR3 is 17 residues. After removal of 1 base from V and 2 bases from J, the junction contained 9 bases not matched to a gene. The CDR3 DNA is TGTGCCAGCAGCTTAGAGGGGTGGCGGGGGGCGCAAGAGACCCAGTACTTC. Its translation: CASSLEGWRGAQETQYF.

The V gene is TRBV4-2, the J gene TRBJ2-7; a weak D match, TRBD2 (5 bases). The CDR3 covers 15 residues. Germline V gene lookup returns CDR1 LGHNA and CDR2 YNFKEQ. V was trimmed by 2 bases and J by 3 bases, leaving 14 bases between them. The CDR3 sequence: CASSQLGLEGYEQYF. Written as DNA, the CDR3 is TGTGCCAGCAGCCAACTTGGACTGGAAGGCTACGAGCAGTACTTC.

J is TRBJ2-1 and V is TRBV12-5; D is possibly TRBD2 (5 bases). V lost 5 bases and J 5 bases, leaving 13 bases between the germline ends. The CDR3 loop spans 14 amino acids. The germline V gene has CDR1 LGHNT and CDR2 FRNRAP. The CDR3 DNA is TGTGCTAGTGGTCCCGGAGGCTTCAACAATGAGCAGTTCTTC. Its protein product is CASGPGGFNNEQFF.

Here the CDR3 reads CASSLRPGTGFGQYF. CDR3 nucleotides: TGTGCCAGCAGTTTACGTCCCGGGACAGGGTTTGGGCAGTACTTC. The rearrangement uses TRBV27 and TRBJ2-7, with 9 bases identical to TRBD1. The CDR3 sequence is 15 residues long. The junction had 11 bases not matched to a gene; V was cut back by 2 bases and J by 9 bases. Germline lookup yields CDR1 MNHEY and CDR2 SMNVEV (reference sequence).

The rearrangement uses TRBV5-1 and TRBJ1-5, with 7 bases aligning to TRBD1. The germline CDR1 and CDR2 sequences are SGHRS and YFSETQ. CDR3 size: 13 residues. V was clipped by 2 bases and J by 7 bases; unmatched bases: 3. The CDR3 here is CASSLGTEQPQHF. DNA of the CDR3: TGCGCCAGCAGCTTAGGGACAGAGCAGCCCCAGCATTTT. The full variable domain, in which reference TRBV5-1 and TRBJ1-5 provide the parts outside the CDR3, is KAGVTQTPRYLIKTRGQQVTLSCSPISGHRSVSWYQQTPGQGLQFLFEYFSETQRNKGNFPGRFSGRQFSNSRSEMNVSTLELGDSALYLCASSLGTEQPQHFGDGTRLSIL.

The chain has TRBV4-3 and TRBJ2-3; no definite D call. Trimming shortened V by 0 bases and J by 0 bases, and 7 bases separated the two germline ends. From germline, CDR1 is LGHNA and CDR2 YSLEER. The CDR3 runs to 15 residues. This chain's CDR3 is CASSQEGGSTDTQYF. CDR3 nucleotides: TGCGCCAGCAGCCAAGAAGGCGGAAGCACAGATACGCAGTATTTT.

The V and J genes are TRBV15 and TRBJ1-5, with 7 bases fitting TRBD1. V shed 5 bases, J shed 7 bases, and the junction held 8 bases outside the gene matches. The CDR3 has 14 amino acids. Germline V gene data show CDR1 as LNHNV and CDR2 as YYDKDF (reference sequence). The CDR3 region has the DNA TGTGCCACCAGCTCTAGACAGGGAAGCCAGCCCCAGCATTTT. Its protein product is CATSSRQGSQPQHF. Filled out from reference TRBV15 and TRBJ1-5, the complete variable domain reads DAMVIQNPRYQVTQFGKPVTLSCSQTLNHNVMYWYQQKSSQAPKLLFHYYDKDFNNEADTPDNFQSRRPNTSFCFLDIRSPGLGDTAMYLCATSSRQGSQPQHFGDGTRLSIL.

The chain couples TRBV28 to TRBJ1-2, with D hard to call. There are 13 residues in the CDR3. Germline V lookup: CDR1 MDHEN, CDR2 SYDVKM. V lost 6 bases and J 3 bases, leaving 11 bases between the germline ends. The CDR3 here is CASRQDNYYGYTF. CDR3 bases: TGTGCCAGCAGACAAGACAACTACTATGGCTACACCTTC.

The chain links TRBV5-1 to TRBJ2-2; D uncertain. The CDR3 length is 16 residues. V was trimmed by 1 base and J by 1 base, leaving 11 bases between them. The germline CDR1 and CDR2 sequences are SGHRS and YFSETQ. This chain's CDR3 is CASSLRARENTGELFF. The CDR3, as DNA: TGCGCCAGCAGCTTGAGAGCGCGAGAGAACACCGGGGAGCTGTTTTTT.

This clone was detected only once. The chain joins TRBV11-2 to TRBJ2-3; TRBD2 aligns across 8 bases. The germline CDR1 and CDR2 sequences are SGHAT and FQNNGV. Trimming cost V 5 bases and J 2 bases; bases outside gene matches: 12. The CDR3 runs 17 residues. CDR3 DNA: TGTGCCAGCAGCCCGACACCCCAGCGGGGGACCACAGATACGCAGTATTTT. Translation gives CASSPTPQRGTTDTQYF.

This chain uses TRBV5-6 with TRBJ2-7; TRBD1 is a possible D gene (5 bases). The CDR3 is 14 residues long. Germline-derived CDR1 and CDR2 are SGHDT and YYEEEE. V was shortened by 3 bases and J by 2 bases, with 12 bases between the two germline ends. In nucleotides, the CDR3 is TGTGCCAGCAGCTCGTCAGACAGACCCTACGAGCAGTACTTC. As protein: CASSSSDRPYEQYF.

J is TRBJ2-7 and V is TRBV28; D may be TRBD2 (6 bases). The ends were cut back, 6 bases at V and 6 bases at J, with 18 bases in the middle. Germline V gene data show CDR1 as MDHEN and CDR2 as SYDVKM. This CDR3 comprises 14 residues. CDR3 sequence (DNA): TGTGCCAGCAGGGCCCGGAGGGTCTCGGGCGAGCAGTACTTC. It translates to CASRARRVSGEQYF.

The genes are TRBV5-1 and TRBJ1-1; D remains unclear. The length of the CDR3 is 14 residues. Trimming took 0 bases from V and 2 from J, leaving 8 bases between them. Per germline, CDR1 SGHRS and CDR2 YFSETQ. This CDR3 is CASSLVPENTEAFF. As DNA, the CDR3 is TGCGCCAGCAGCTTGGTTCCAGAAAACACTGAAGCTTTCTTT.

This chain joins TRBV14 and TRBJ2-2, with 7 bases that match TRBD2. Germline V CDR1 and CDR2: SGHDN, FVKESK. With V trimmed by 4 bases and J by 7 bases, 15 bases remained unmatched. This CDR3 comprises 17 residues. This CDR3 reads CASSPPGRTRIYGELFF. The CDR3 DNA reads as TGTGCCAGCAGCCCCCCCGGGAGGACTAGGATTTACGGGGAGCTGTTTTTT. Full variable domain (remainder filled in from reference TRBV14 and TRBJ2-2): EAGVTQFPSHSVIEKGQTVTLRCDPISGHDNLYWYRRVMGKEIKFLLHFVKESKQDESGMPNNRFLAERTGGTYSTLKVQPAELEDSGVYFCASSPPGRTRIYGELFFGEGSRLTVL.

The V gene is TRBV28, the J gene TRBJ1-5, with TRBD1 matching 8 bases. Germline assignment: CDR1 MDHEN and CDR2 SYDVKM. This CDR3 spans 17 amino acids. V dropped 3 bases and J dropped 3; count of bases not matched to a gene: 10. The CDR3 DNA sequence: TGTGCCAGCAGTTTCTTAGTGGCAGGGGGCCTCAATCAGCCCCAGCATTTT. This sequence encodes CASSFLVAGGLNQPQHF.

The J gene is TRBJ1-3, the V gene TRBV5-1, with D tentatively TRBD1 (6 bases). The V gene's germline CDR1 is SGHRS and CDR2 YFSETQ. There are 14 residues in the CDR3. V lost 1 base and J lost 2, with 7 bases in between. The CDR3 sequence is CASSLTGTGNTIYF. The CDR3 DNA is TGCGCCAGCAGCTTGACAGGGACTGGAAACACCATATATTTT.

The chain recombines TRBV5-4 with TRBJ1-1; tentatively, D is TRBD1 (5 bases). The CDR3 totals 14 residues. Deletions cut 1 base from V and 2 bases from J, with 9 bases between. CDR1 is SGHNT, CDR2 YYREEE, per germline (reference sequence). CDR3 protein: CASSLSRANTEAFF. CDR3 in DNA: TGTGCCAGCAGCTTGAGCAGGGCAAACACTGAAGCTTTCTTT.

For the CDR3, the DNA is TGTGCCAGTATCCCAGGGGCAGGGAACACTGAAGCTTTCTTT. It specifies CASIPGAGNTEAFF. The chain recombines TRBV19 with TRBJ1-1, with D perhaps TRBD1 (6 bases). Per germline, CDR1 LNHDA and CDR2 SQIVND (reference sequence). The CDR3 is made up of 14 amino acids. Trimming removed 7 bases from V and 1 base from J, with 13 bases in between. The full variable domain, in which reference TRBV19 and TRBJ1-1 provide the parts outside the CDR3, is DGGITQSPKYLFRKEGQNVTLSCEQNLNHDAMYWYRQDPGQGLRLIYYSQIVNDFQKGDIAEGYSVSREKKESFPLTVTSAQKNPTAFYLCASIPGAGNTEAFFGQGTRLTVV.

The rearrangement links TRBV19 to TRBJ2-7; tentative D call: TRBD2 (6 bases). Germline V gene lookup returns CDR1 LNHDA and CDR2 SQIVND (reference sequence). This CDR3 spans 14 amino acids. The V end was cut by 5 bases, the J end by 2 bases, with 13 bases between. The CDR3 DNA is TGTGCCAGTAGTCTCCGGGAGACCCCCTACGAGCAGTACTTC. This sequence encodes CASSLRETPYEQYF.

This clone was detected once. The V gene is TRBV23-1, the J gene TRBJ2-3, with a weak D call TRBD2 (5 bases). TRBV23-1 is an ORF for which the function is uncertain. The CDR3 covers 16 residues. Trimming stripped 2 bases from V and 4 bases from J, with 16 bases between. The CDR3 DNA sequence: TGCGCCAGCAGTCAAGACTTGAGGGAGCGACCAGATACGCAGTATTTT. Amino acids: CASSQDLRERPDTQYF.

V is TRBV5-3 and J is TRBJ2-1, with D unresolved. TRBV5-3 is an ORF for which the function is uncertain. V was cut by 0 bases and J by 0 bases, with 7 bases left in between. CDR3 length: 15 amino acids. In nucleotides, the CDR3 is TGTGCCAGAAGCTTGGAATCGAGCTCCTACAATGAGCAGTTCTTC. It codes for CARSLESSSYNEQFF.

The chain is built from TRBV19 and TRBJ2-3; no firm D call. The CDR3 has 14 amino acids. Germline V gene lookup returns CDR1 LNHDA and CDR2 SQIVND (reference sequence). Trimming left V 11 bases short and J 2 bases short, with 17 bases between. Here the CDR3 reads CAYRRHEFTDTQYF. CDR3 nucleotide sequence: TGTGCCTACCGACGACACGAGTTCACAGATACGCAGTATTTT.

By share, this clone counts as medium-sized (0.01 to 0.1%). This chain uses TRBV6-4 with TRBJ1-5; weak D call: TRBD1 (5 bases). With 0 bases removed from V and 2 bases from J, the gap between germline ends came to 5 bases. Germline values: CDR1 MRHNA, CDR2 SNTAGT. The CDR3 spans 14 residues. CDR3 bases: TGTGCCAGCAGTGACTCAGGGGGCAATCAGCCCCAGCATTTT. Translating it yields CASSDSGGNQPQHF.